Listed below are T cell receptor beta chains from one sample, sequenced in a study of blood T cell repertoires in COVID-19. Here immunoSEQ multiplex PCR was the method, and the copy in TCRdb shows in-frame clones only, minus some. The profile covers roughly 240,000 clones, with 86% appearing a single time and less than 4% taken by the ten largest. Sequenced material: peripheral blood. The source is a woman in her 30s who had recovered from COVID-19. The CDR3 runs from the conserved cysteine through the conserved F or W. Each record gives: D gene, J gene, V gene, clone size, CDR3 DNA, CDR3 protein. A D gene is named only where the DNA matches it firmly. The size of a clone is reported for some rows only, either as once, few or many, or as a class for expanded clones.

TRBD1,TRBJ2-5,TRBV7-9,few,TGTGCCAGCAGCCCAGGGGGCGGAGGGGAGACCCAGTACTTC,CASSPGGGGETQYF
TRBD2,TRBJ2-3,TRBV5-4,NA,TGTGCCAGCAGCCGTAGCGGGGAGTTCACAGATACGCAGTATTTT,CASSRSGEFTDTQYF
TRBD2,TRBJ2-1,TRBV4-2,NA,TGTGCCAGCAGACCGCCCAGTCTAGCGGATGAGCAGTTCTTC,CASRPPSLADEQFF
TRBD2,TRBJ2-3,TRBV10-3,once,TGTGCCATCAGTGAACCTGGGGGTCCGGGGGGGGATACGCAGTATTTT,CAISEPGGPGGDTQYF
TRBD1,TRBJ1-2,TRBV9,NA,TGTGCCAGCAGCGTAGGAAGGCAGGGGGAAACCTATGGCTACACCTTC,CASSVGRQGETYGYTF
TRBD1,TRBJ1-1,TRBV4-1,NA,TGCGCCAGCAGCCAGCCCGGACAGGGGATCGCGGGTACTGAAGCTTTCTTT,CASSQPGQGIAGTEAFF
TRBD2,TRBJ2-1,TRBV6-1,few,TGTGCCAGCAGTGAAGTCCTGTTAGCGGGGCACTACAATGAGCAGTTCTTC,CASSEVLLAGHYNEQFF
TRBD2,TRBJ2-2,TRBV9,NA,TGTGCCAGCAGCGTGACTAGCGGGACGAACACCGGGGAGCTGTTTTTT,CASSVTSGTNTGELFF
TRBD1,TRBJ2-2,TRBV9,once,TGTGCCAGCAGCGACAGGGGGATCACCGGGGAGCTGTTTTTT,CASSDRGITGELFF
TRBD2,TRBJ2-5,TRBV7-3,NA,TGTGCCAGCAGCCGATCTAGCGGCCTCCAAGAGACCCAGTACTTC,CASSRSSGLQETQYF
NA,TRBJ2-3,TRBV9,NA,TGTGCCAGCAGCTACGGGAACCCTAGCACAGATACGCAGTATTTT,CASSYGNPSTDTQYF
TRBD1,TRBJ1-4,TRBV4-3,NA,TGCGCCAGCAGCGTTGGGACAGGGGGTGAAAAACTGTTTTTT,CASSVGTGGEKLFF
NA,TRBJ2-1,TRBV7-2,NA,TGTGCCAGCAGCTTAGCCTCCCGAGACATCAATGAGCAGTTCTTC,CASSLASRDINEQFF
TRBD1,TRBJ1-6,TRBV11-2,NA,TGTGCCAGCAGCACCCAGGGACAGGGGAGTAATTCACCCCTCCACTTT,CASSTQGQGSNSPLHF
TRBD2,TRBJ2-5,TRBV2,NA,TGTGCCAGCAGTGGGACTAGTAAGGGGTTGGAGACCCAGTACTTC,CASSGTSKGLETQYF
NA,TRBJ2-6,TRBV4-1,NA,TGCGCCAGCAGCCAAATGTTAGGGGCTGATGGGGCCAACGTCCTGACTTTC,CASSQMLGADGANVLTF
TRBD1,TRBJ1-1,TRBV6-5,NA,TGTGCCAGCAGTTACCCTCCCGGACAGGGCTGGGCTGAAGCTTTCTTT,CASSYPPGQGWAEAFF
TRBD1,TRBJ1-3,TRBV5-6,NA,TGTGCCAGCGGGAACAGGGGCTCTGGAAACACCATATATTTT,CASGNRGSGNTIYF
NA,TRBJ2-2,TRBV7-2,NA,TGTGCCAGCAGCTTGAGTCTTCGTGCGCCCGGGGAGCTGTTTTTT,CASSLSLRAPGELFF
NA,TRBJ1-1,TRBV19,few,TGTGCCAGTAGTAGCGACAGGATGAAAGCTTTCTTT,CASSSDRMKAFF
TRBD2,TRBJ2-2,TRBV6-5,NA,TGTGCCAGCAGTTACTTGACTAGCGATACCGGGGAGCTGTTTTTT,CASSYLTSDTGELFF
NA,TRBJ2-5,TRBV7-2,NA,TGTGCCAGCAGCTTTCGGATAGGGGGAGAGACCCAGTACTTC,CASSFRIGGETQYF
TRBD1,TRBJ2-2,TRBV7-3,NA,TGTGCCAGCAGCTCCACCGCGGACAGGTTCGACACCGGGGAGCTGTTTTTT,CASSSTADRFDTGELFF
NA,TRBJ2-5,TRBV3-1/TRBV3-2,NA,TGTGCCAGCAGCGGCCGGGACACCCTCTCAACGGGCTGGAATACCCAGTACTTC,CASSGRDTLSTGWNTQYF
TRBD1,TRBJ2-1,TRBV10-3,NA,TGTGCCATCAGTGGTCTGCAGTCTCTGGGGACAGTACCTGCTTCATCCTACAATGAGCAGTTCTTC,CAISGLQSLGTVPASSYNEQFF
TRBD2,TRBJ2-7,TRBV7-2,NA,TGTGCCAGCAGCTTAGGGGCTAGCGGGGTAGCCTACGAGCAGTACTTC,CASSLGASGVAYEQYF
TRBD1,TRBJ1-6,TRBV5-1,few,TGCGCCAGCAGCTTGGAAGACAGGGGGGGTTCACCCCTCCACTTT,CASSLEDRGGSPLHF
TRBD1,TRBJ1-1,TRBV7-2,NA,TGTGCCAGCAGCTTGGGACAGGGGAACACTGAAGCTTTCTTT,CASSLGQGNTEAFF
TRBD1,TRBJ1-4,TRBV7-2,NA,TGTGCCAGCAGCCCTGACAGGGTCAGCGAAAAACTGTTTTTT,CASSPDRVSEKLFF
TRBD1,TRBJ2-3,TRBV19,once,TGTGCCAGTATGGACAGGAGTCACACAGATACGCAGTATTTT,CASMDRSHTDTQYF
NA,TRBJ1-1,TRBV2,NA,TGTGCCAGCATCGGGGAGTTCGACACTGAAGCTTTCTTT,CASIGEFDTEAFF
NA,TRBJ2-1,TRBV19,NA,TGTGCCAGTAGTATAAAATGGAGCGGGTGGGATGAGCAGTTCTTC,CASSIKWSGWDEQFF
NA,TRBJ2-2,TRBV7-6,NA,TGTGCCAGCAGCTTAGGATACCAGGGCTCCACCGGGGAGCTGTTTTTT,CASSLGYQGSTGELFF
NA,TRBJ1-1,TRBV2,NA,TGTGCCAGCAGTCACGACACCGTCTCCACTGAAGCTTTCTTT,CASSHDTVSTEAFF